This T cell receptor (beta chain) was captured in a study of shared clonotypes between healthy human individuals. Study-wide results and limits: Naive subsets typically showed greater estimated richness than memory subsets. The donor pool, a small one, limited the genetic and exposure-history diversity represented.

The germline CDR1 and CDR2 sequences are DFQATT and SNEGSKA (reference sequence). Trimming cost V 5 bases and J 5 bases, with 10 bases left between them. This CDR3 is 11 amino acids long. On this clone: The antigen is not known.

Investigators spread the genomic DNA of each subset evenly over several immunoSEQ plates. Assay used: immunoSEQ multiplex PCR; TCRdb lists only in-frame clones, some missing. This sample has 2.3 million or so clones, with 80% to 95% found just once. The sample was naive CD4+ T cells from PBMCs. Noted subset: CD45RA+ positively selected. The rearrangement uses TRBV20-1 and TRBJ2-7; D unclear. The receptor was derived from a man between 18 and 29 years old in good health. Some clones in this sample may be carry-over from other donors' samples. The CDR3 DNA reads as TGCAGTGCTTCCAAGCCGGACGAGCAGTACTTC. Amino acid sequence: CSASKPDEQYF.